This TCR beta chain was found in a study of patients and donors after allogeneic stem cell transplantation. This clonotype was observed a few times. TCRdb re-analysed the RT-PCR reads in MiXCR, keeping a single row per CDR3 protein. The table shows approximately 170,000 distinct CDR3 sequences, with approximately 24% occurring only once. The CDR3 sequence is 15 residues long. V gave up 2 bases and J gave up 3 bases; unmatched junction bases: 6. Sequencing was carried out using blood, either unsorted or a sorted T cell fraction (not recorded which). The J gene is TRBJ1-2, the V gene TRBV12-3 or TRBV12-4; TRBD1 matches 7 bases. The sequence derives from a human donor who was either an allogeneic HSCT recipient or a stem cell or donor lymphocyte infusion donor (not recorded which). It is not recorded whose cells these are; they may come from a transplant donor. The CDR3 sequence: CASSLTGAIDYGYTF. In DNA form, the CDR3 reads TGTGCCAGCAGTTTAACAGGGGCCATCGACTATGGCTACACCTTC.